These 13 T cell receptor beta chains were sequenced from one sample in a study of T-cell reconstitution after alpha-beta-depleted transplantation in children. Researchers prepared the TCRbeta library using unique molecular identifiers, the study reports. TCRdb fed the PCR reads into MiXCR, producing one record per CDR3 protein. Altogether around 500,000 distinct CDR3 sequences are present, 23% being singletons, with the ten largest covering 13% to 15%. Material: PBMCs, mostly from graft donor cells, obtained 360 days after TCRalphabeta/CD19-depleted stem cell transplant. The receptors originated from a boy under two years old who had a stem cell transplant for acute myeloid leukemia, so the T cells may come from the graft donor.

This clonotype has a handful of counts. This rearrangement joins TRBV20-1 to TRBJ1-5; TRBD1 aligns across 9 bases. In germline, CDR1 is DFQATT, CDR2 SNEGSKA (reference sequence). V dropped 5 bases and J dropped 3; count of bases not matched to a gene: 5. CDR3 length: 14 amino acids. The CDR3 nucleotides are TGCAGTGCTGCGGACAGGGGTAACAATCAGCCCCAGCATTTT. It translates to CSAADRGNNQPQHF.

The chain joins TRBV6-5 to TRBJ1-1, with a tentative D call TRBD1 (5 bases). This CDR3 is 17 amino acids long. Per germline, CDR1 MNHEY and CDR2 SVGAGI. V was cut by 6 bases and J by 0 bases, with 20 bases left in between. CDR3 protein: CASSPAKGLPMNTEAFF. In DNA form, the CDR3 reads TGTGCCAGCAGCCCAGCAAAGGGGCTCCCCATGAACACTGAAGCTTTCTTT.

CDR3 region: CASSLVYVSGAGGLEETQYF. The CDR3 DNA reads TGTGCCAGCAGCTTAGTTTACGTTTCAGGGGCGGGGGGGCTCGAAGAGACCCAGTACTTC. The chain has TRBV11-2 and TRBJ2-5; 9 bases match TRBD2. With V trimmed by 1 base and J by 3 bases, 18 bases remained unmatched. The CDR3 contains 20 residues. The germline V gene encodes CDR1 SGHAT and CDR2 FQNNGV.

This clonotype has more than one count but fewer than ten. The chain carries TRBV27 and TRBJ1-2; perhaps TRBD1 as D (5 bases). Germline-derived CDR1 and CDR2 are MNHEY and SMNVEV (reference sequence). Between the trimmed V and J ends, which lost 7 bases and 5 bases, there was a span of 20 bases. The CDR3 spans 15 residues. The chain's CDR3 is CASKFMGQRGYGYTF. DNA for the CDR3: TGTGCCAGCAAGTTTATGGGGCAGCGCGGGTATGGCTACACCTTC.

The chain joins TRBV28 to TRBJ2-1; D is possibly TRBD1 or TRBD2 (5 bases each). CDR1 is MDHEN, CDR2 SYDVKM, per germline. V was trimmed by 3 bases and J by 2 bases, leaving 14 bases between them. The CDR3 extends over 16 amino acids. The CDR3 nucleotides read TGTGCCAGCAGTTTGGGAATCCAGGGACCCTACAATGAGCAGTTCTTC. As protein: CASSLGIQGPYNEQFF.

This clonotype was seen repeatedly, ten times or more. This sequence joins TRBV12-3 or TRBV12-4 and TRBJ2-5; D unclear. The CDR3 has 15 residues. V was pared by 6 bases and J by 5 bases, with 19 bases between. The CDR3 sequence is CASSAVLRPQETQYF. The CDR3 region has the DNA TGTGCCAGCAGCGCCGTGTTGCGACCCCAGGAGACCCAGTACTTC.

This clonotype was observed at least ten times. The V gene is TRBV15, the J gene TRBJ1-1; tentative D call: TRBD1 (5 bases). The CDR3 consists of 14 residues. Trimming took 8 bases from V and 4 from J, leaving 17 bases between them. Germline V CDR1 and CDR2: LNHNV, YYDKDF (reference sequence). The CDR3: CATGDRTGPTEAFF. DNA for the CDR3: TGTGCCACCGGGGACCGAACGGGGCCCACTGAAGCTTTCTTT.

This clonotype was seen ten or more times. The V gene is TRBV5-1, the J gene TRBJ2-1; TRBD2 aligns across 11 bases. This CDR3 has 16 residues. Germline assignment: CDR1 SGHRS and CDR2 YFSETQ. The trim removed 1 base at V and 6 bases at J, leaving 6 bases unmatched. The CDR3 region is CASSLPLAGGLNEQFF. As DNA, the CDR3 is TGCGCCAGCAGCTTGCCTCTAGCGGGGGGCCTCAATGAGCAGTTCTTC.

The chain employs TRBV20-1 and TRBJ2-3; perhaps TRBD1 as D (5 bases). The V gene's germline CDR1 is DFQATT and CDR2 SNEGSKA (reference sequence). CDR3 length equals 17 residues. V was pared by 6 bases and J by 2 bases, with 24 bases between. CDR3 protein: CSAESGYPPYNTDTQYF. The DNA of the CDR3 is TGCAGTGCCGAGTCAGGGTACCCTCCCTACAACACAGATACGCAGTATTTT.

The chain joins TRBV28 to TRBJ2-7; 7 bases align to TRBD1. Germline V gene lookup returns CDR1 MDHEN and CDR2 SYDVKM. The CDR3 consists of 13 residues. V lost 3 bases to trimming and J lost 4 bases; unmatched junction nucleotides: 3. Here the CDR3 DNA reads TGTGCCAGCAGTTTCTGGGACAGTTACGAGCAGTACGTC. It codes for CASSFWDSYEQYV.

The chain has TRBV6-1 and TRBJ1-2; weak D call: TRBD1 (5 bases). Trimming removed 6 bases at V and 4 bases at J, with 12 bases between. Germline V gene data show CDR1 as MNHNS and CDR2 as SASEGT. This CDR3 is 13 amino acids long. The CDR3 here is CASRGGLGYGYTF. In DNA form, the CDR3 reads TGTGCCAGCAGGGGGGGACTCGGCTATGGCTACACCTTC.

This clonotype was seen at least ten times. This chain joins TRBV5-1 and TRBJ2-1, with a tentative D call TRBD1 (6 bases). Germline V gives CDR1 SGHRS, CDR2 YFSETQ. The V gene lost 2 bases and the J gene lost 4 bases, with 10 bases spanning the gap. This CDR3 is built from 14 residues. This chain's CDR3 is CASSFGQQYNEQFF. As DNA, the CDR3 is TGCGCCAGCAGCTTCGGACAGCAATACAATGAGCAGTTCTTC.

This chain connects TRBV5-1 to TRBJ2-5; 7 bases match TRBD1. This CDR3 contains 14 residues. In germline, CDR1 is SGHRS, CDR2 YFSETQ. V lost 7 bases to trimming and J lost 4 bases; unmatched junction nucleotides: 10. CDR3 DNA: TGCGCCAGCCGAAAACAGGGGAGCGGAGAGACCCAGTACTTC. It codes for CASRKQGSGETQYF.